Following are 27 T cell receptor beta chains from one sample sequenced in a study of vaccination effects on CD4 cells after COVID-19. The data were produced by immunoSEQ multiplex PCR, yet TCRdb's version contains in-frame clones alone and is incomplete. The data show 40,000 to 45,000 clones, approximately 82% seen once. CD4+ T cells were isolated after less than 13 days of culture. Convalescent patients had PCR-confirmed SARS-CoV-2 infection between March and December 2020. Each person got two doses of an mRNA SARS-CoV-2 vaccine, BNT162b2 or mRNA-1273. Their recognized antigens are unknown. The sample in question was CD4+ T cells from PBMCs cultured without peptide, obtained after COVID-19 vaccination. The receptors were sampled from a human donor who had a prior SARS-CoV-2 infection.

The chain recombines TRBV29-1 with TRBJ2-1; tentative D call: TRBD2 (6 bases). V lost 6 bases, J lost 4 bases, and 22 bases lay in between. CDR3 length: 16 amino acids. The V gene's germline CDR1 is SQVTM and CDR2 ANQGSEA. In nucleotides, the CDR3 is TGCAGCGTGACTAGGGGCCAAGCTGCATCTTACAATGAGCAGTTCTTC. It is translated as CSVTRGQAASYNEQFF.

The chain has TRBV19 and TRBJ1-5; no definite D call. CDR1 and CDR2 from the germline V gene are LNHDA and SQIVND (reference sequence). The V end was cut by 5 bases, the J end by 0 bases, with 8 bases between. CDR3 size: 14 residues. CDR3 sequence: CASSQGYSNQPQHF. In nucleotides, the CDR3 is TGTGCCAGTAGTCAAGGATATAGCAATCAGCCCCAGCATTTT. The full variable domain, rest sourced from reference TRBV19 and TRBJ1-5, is DGGITQSPKYLFRKEGQNVTLSCEQNLNHDAMYWYRQDPGQGLRLIYYSQIVNDFQKGDIAEGYSVSREKKESFPLTVTSAQKNPTAFYLCASSQGYSNQPQHFGDGTRLSIL.

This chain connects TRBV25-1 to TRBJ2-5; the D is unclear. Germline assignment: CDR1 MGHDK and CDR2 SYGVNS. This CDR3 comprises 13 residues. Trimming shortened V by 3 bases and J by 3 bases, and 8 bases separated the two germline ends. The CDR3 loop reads CASSEEWEETQYF. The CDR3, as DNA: TGTGCCAGCAGTGAGGAATGGGAAGAGACCCAGTACTTC.

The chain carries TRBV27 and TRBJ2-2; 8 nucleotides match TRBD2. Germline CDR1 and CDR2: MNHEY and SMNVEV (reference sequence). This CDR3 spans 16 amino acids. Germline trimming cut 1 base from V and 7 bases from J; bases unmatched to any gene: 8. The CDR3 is CASSLLFAGGGGELFF. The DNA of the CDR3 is TGTGCCAGCAGTTTATTATTCGCGGGGGGCGGCGGGGAGCTGTTTTTT.

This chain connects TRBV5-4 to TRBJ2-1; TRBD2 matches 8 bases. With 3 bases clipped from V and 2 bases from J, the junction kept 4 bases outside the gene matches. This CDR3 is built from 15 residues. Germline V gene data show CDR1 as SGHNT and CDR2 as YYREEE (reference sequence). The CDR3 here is CASSSGREAYNEQFF. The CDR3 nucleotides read TGTGCCAGCAGCTCCGGGCGGGAGGCCTACAATGAGCAGTTCTTC.

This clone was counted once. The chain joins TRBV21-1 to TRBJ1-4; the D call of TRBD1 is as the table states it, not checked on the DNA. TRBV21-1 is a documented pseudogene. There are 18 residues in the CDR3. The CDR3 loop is CASSTRTGDFSPNEKLFF. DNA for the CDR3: TGTGCCAGCAGCACTAGGACAGGGGATTTTTCGCCTAATGAAAAACTGTTTTTT.

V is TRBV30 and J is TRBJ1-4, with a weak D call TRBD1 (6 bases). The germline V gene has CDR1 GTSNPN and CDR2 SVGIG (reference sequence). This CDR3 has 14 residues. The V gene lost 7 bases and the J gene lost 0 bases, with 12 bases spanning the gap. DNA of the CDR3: TGTGCCTCACAACAGGGCACAACTAATGAAAAACTGTTTTTT. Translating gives CASQQGTTNEKLFF.

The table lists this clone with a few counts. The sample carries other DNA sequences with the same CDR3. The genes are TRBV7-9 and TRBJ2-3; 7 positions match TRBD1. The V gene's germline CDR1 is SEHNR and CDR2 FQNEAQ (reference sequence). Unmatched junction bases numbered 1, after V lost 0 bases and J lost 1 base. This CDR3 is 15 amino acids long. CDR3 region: CASSLARGRTDTQYF. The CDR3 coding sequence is TGTGCCAGCAGCTTAGCAAGGGGGCGCACAGATACGCAGTATTTT.

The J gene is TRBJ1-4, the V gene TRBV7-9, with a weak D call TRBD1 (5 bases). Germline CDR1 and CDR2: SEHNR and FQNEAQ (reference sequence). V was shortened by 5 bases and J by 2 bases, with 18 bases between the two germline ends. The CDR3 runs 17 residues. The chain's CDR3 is CASSLQGGILTNEKLFF. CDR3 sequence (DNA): TGTGCCAGCAGCCTCCAGGGCGGGATCCTCACTAATGAAAAACTGTTTTTT.

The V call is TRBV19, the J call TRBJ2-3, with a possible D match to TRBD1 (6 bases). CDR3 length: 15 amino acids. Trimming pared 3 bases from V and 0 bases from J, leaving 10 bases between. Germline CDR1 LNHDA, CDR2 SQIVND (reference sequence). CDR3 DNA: TGTGCCAGTAGTATCAGGGGCAGTAGCACAGATACGCAGTATTTT. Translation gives CASSIRGSSTDTQYF.

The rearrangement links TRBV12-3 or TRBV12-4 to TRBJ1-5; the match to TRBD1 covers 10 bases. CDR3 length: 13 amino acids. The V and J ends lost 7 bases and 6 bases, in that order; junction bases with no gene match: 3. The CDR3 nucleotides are TGTGCCAGCATGCGACAGGGGGCTCAGCCCCAGCATTTT. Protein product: CASMRQGAQPQHF.

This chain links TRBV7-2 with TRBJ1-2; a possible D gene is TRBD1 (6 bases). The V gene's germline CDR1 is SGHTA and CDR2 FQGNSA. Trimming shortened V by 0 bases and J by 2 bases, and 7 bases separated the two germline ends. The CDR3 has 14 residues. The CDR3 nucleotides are TGTGCCAGCAGCTTAGCAGGGGGGAACTATGGCTACACCTTC. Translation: CASSLAGGNYGYTF.

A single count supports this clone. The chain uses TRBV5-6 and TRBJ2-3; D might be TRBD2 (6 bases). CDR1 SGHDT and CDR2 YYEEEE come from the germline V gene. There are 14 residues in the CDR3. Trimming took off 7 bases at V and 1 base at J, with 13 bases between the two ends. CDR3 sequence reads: CASLAGRRTDTQYF. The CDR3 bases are TGTGCCAGCTTGGCGGGGCGACGCACAGATACGCAGTATTTT.

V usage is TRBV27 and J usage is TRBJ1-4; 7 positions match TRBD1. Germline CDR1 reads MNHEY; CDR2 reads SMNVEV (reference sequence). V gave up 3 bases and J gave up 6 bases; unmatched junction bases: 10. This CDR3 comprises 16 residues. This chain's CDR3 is CASSLGFGQADEKLFF. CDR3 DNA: TGTGCCAGCAGTTTGGGTTTTGGACAGGCGGATGAAAAACTGTTTTTT. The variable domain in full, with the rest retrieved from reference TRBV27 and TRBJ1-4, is EAQVTQNPRYLITVTGKKLTVTCSQNMNHEYMSWYRQDPGLGLRQIYYSMNVEVTDKGDVPEGYKVSRKEKRNFPLILESPSPNQTSLYFCASSLGFGQADEKLFFGSGTQLSVL.

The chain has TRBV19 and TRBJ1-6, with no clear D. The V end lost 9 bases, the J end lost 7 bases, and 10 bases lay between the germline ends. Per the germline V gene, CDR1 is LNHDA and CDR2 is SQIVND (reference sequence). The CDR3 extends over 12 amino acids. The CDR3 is CASGRLNSPLHF. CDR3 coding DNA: TGTGCCAGCGGACGGCTCAATTCACCCCTCCACTTT.

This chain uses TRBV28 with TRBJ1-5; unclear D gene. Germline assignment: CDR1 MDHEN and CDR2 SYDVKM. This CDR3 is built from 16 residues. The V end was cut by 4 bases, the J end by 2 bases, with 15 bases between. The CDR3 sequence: CASSSRSLKGNQPQHF. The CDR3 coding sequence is TGTGCCAGCAGTTCTCGGTCCCTAAAGGGCAATCAGCCCCAGCATTTT.

CDR3 region: CASSLAGGHTQYF. CDR3 sequence (DNA): TGTGCCAGCAGCTTAGCGGGGGGACATACGCAGTATTTT. V gene TRBV13 combines with J gene TRBJ2-3, with 7 bases fitting TRBD2. CDR1 is PRHDT, CDR2 FYEKMQ, per germline (reference sequence). Trimming at V came to 1 base and at J to 7 bases, leaving 2 bases not matched to a gene. The CDR3 length is 13 residues.

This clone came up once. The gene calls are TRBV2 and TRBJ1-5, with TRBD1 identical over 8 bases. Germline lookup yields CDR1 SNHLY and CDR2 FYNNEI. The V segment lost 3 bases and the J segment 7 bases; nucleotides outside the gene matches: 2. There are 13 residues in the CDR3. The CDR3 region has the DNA TGTGCCAGCAGTGAGGACAGGGAGCAGCCCCAGCATTTT. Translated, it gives CASSEDREQPQHF.

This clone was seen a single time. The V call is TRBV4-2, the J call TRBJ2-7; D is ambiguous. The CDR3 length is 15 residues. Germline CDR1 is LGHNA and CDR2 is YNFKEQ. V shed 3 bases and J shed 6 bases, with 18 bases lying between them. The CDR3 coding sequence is TGTGCCAGCAGCCATCCCCTTAGTTCGGCAAGCGAGCAGTACTTC. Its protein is CASSHPLSSASEQYF.

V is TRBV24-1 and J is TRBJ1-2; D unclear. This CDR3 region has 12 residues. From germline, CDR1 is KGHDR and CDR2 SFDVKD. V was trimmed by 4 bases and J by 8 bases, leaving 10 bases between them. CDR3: CATSDLDQGYTF. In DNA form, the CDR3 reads TGTGCCACCAGTGACCTGGACCAGGGCTACACCTTC.

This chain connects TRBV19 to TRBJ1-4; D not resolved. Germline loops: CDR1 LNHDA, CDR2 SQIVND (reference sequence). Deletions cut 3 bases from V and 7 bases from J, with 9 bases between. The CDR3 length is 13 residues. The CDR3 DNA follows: TGTGCCAGTAGTATTTCTAAGGGTGAAAAACTGTTTTTT. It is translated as CASSISKGEKLFF.

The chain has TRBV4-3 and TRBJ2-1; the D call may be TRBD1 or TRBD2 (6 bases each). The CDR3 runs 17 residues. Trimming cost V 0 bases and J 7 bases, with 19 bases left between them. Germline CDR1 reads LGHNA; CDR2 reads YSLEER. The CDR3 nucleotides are TGCGCCAGCAGCCAAGAGGGGGGCGGGGAGCCGGGGAATGAGCAGTTCTTC. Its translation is CASSQEGGGEPGNEQFF.

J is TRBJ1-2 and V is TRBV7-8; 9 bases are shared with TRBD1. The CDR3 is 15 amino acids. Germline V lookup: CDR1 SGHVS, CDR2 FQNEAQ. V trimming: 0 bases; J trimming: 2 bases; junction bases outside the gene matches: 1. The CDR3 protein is CASSLADRGNYGYTF. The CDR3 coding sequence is TGTGCCAGCAGCTTAGCGGACAGGGGAAACTATGGCTACACCTTC.

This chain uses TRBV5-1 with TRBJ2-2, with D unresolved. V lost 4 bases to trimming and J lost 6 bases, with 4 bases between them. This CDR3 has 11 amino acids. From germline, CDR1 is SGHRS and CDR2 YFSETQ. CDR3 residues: CASSLPGELFF. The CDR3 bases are TGCGCCAGCAGCCTCCCCGGGGAGCTGTTTTTT.

CDR3: CASSLLGGVSSYNEQFF. CDR3 nucleotide sequence: TGTGCCAGCAGCTTACTTGGGGGGGTAAGCTCCTACAATGAGCAGTTCTTC. The genes are TRBV7-3 and TRBJ2-1; 7 bases are a match to TRBD2. This CDR3 region has 17 residues. CDR1 is SGHTA and CDR2 is FQGTGA in the germline V gene. V shed 2 bases and J 0 bases; nucleotides not matched to a gene: 7.

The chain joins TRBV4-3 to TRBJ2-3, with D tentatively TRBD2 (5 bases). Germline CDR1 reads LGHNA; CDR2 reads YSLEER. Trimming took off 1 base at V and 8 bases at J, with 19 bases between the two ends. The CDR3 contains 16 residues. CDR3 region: CASSQVPSPSAGTQYF. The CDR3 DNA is TGCGCCAGCAGCCAAGTCCCGTCACCCTCCGCGGGTACGCAGTATTTT.

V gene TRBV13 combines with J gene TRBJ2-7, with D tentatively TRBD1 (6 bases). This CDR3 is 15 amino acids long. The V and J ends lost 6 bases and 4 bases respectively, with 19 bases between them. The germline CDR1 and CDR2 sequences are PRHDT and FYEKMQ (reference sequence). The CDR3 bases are TGTGCCAGCAGTCTCGATCGGGACAAGCTATACGAGCAGTACTTC. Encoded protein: CASSLDRDKLYEQYF.